Given below is one T cell receptor beta chain in context. As originally analysed: Scientists estimated how many nucleated cells there were by amplifying reference gene primers. The table came from immunoSEQ multiplex PCR; TCRdb's copy has only in-frame clones and leaves some out. V and J calls and clone size are those listed in that table; D and trimming were worked out from the DNA. The table lists 75,000 to 80,000 clones, just over 85% of them singletons. These data are taken from a study of blood T cell repertoires in COVID-19. Overall study context: Whether acute or convalescent, the COVID-19 samples came from the United States, Italy and Spain. T cells, B-cell-depleted T cells, or PBMCs provided the cDNA or gDNA that served as material.

V was cut by 5 bases and J by 8 bases, with 18 bases left in between. CDR3 size: 14 residues. CDR1 MNHEY and CDR2 SMNVEV come from the germline V gene (reference sequence). Sequences were obtained from peripheral blood. The clonotype originates from a human donor in a cohort sampled during active COVID-19. This sequence joins TRBV27 and TRBJ1-2, with a weak D call TRBD1 (5 bases). This CDR3 is CASSPSGYAGGYTF. CDR3 bases: TGTGCCAGCAGTCCCTCAGGGTACGCTGGAGGCTACACCTTC.